These T cell receptor beta chains were read from a single sample in a study of graft-versus-host responses after intestinal transplantation. The method was immunoSEQ multiplex PCR; TCRdb's version includes in-frame clones alone and lacks a portion of them. Of approximately 50,000 clones listed, roughly 83% were seen once; the top ten hold approximately 0.46%. These receptors' antigens are unknown. The sample in question was unstimulated CD4+ T cells sorted from spleen or lymph node cells, obtained before transplant. The receptors were gathered from a human donor who was the organ donor for an intestinal transplant. CDR3s include the opening cysteine and the closing phenylalanine or tryptophan. The D gene is left open where the match is weak. Clone size appears in some rows only: once, few, many, or a class for an expanded clone.

TRBJ2-1	.	.	TRBV14	CASSQPRTDSYNEQFF	TGTGCCAGCAGCCAACCGAGGACAGACTCCTACAATGAGCAGTTCTTC
TRBJ1-1	.	TRBD1	TRBV6-1	CASSLTGGNTEAFF	TGTGCCAGCAGCCTGACAGGGGGAAATACTGAAGCTTTCTTT
TRBJ1-1	.	.	TRBV6-5	CASSYSSQGRTEAFF	TGTGCCAGCAGTTACTCGAGTCAGGGGAGGACTGAAGCTTTCTTT
TRBJ2-7	.	.	TRBV18	CASSPYRVYEQYF	TGTGCCAGCTCACCATACAGGGTCTACGAGCAGTACTTC
TRBJ2-7	once	TRBD1	TRBV27	CASSLRQGYEQYF	TGTGCCAGCAGCCTCCGACAGGGCTACGAGCAGTACTTC
TRBJ1-1	.	.	TRBV6-6	CASSYSGFGSTEAFF	TGTGCCAGCAGTTACTCGGGTTTTGGGTCCACTGAAGCTTTCTTT
TRBJ1-6	.	.	TRBV30	CAWSTSIALGNSPLHF	TGTGCCTGGAGTACCTCTATAGCCCTGGGGAATTCACCCCTCCACTTT
TRBJ1-5	.	.	TRBV21-1	CASPPRTGPYSNQPQHF	TGTGCCAGCCCTCCTCGGACAGGTCCTTATAGCAATCAGCCCCAGCATTTT
TRBJ1-5	.	.	TRBV27	CASSLGGGVGQPQHF	TGTGCCAGCAGTTTAGGCGGGGGGGTGGGTCAGCCCCAGCATTTT
TRBJ1-6	.	TRBD1	TRBV6-5	CASSYGTGVSPLHF	TGTGCCAGCAGTTACGGGACAGGGGTCTCACCCCTCCACTTT
TRBJ1-1	.	.	TRBV6-5	CASSSSTKLGEAFF	TGTGCCAGCAGCAGCTCGACAAAACTAGGTGAAGCTTTCTTT
TRBJ2-1	.	.	TRBV2	CASIQTTYNEQFF	TGTGCCAGCATACAGACCACCTACAATGAGCAGTTCTTC
TRBJ2-4	.	.	TRBV15	CATSGGGQGKNIQYF	TGTGCCACCAGCGGCGGCGGGCAAGGCAAAAACATTCAGTACTTC
TRBJ2-7	.	.	TRBV5-1	CASSKGYEQYF	TGCGCCAGCTCTAAGGGCTACGAGCAGTACTTC
TRBJ1-1	.	.	TRBV6-5	CASRREGRGTEAFF	TGTGCCAGCAGACGCGAGGGGAGAGGAACTGAAGCTTTCTTT
TRBJ1-1	few	.	TRBV11-3	CASSLGVRGRTEAFF	TGTGCCAGCAGCTTAGGGGTGCGGGGACGCACTGAAGCTTTCTTT
TRBJ1-5	.	.	TRBV30	CAWSPPWQGRGQPQHF	TGTGCCTGGAGTCCACCATGGCAGGGGAGAGGTCAGCCCCAGCATTTT
TRBJ1-1	.	.	TRBV15	CATSRDLQWNTEAFF	TGTGCCACCAGCAGAGATTTGCAGTGGAACACTGAAGCTTTCTTT